Here is one T cell receptor beta chain with its context. Antigen unknown. The data were obtained in a study of blood T cells in healthy people across ages. General study results and limits: Leaving the PBMCs unsorted stopped any conclusive comparison of naive versus antigen-experienced cells.

Alongside a J-beta primer mix, a sample-barcoded 5' primer served in a second PCR lasting about 7 to 12 cycles. A single record per CDR3 protein comes from TCRdb applying MiXCR to the 5' RACE reads. This table has about 830,000 distinct CDR3 sequences, around 68% appearing once. Specimen: blood. This receptor was obtained from a man aged 25-40 years in good health.

CDR3 DNA: TGCGCCAGCAGCCAAGGGCGGGGGTGTGGGCAGTTCTTC. Protein sequence: CASSQGRGCGQFF. V usage is TRBV4-3 and J usage is TRBJ2-1, with 7 positions matching TRBD2. The trim removed 1 base at V and 12 bases at J, leaving 6 bases unmatched. The CDR3 runs to 13 residues. Germline V lookup: CDR1 LGHNA, CDR2 YSLEER.